This T cell receptor (beta chain) comes out of a study of cytomegalovirus exposure and HLA in healthy donors. The CDR3 length is 15 residues. The V gene's germline CDR1 is LNHDA and CDR2 SQIVND (reference sequence). V lost 2 bases and J lost 7; bases outside the gene matches: 9. In regard to this clone: Its antigen is as yet unknown.

Findings of the study overall: Among the CMV-associated chains, a few were confirmed in vitro as specific for CMV antigens. Published work reported that the classifier diagnosed cytomegalovirus status with high specificity and sensitivity. TCR clusters originating in the first cohort tended to co-occur in the approximately 130 validation repertoires, according to a later analysis.

Profiled with immunoSEQ multiplex PCR; TCRdb holds only in-frame clones, not every one. The top ten hold roughly 2% of the sample, which has 120,000 or so clones, roughly 90% seen once. Specimen: PBMCs. The receptor was isolated from a woman aged 18-29 years in good health and CMV-seronegative. The J gene is TRBJ2-7, the V gene TRBV19, with 9 bases matching TRBD2. CDR3 amino acids: CASSITAGGPWEQYF. The DNA for the CDR3 is TGTGCCAGTAGTATAACCGCGGGAGGGCCGTGGGAGCAGTACTTC.